The clone carrying this T cell receptor beta chain appeared a few times. The entry originates in a study of beta chain features in type 1 diabetes. Expressed TCRB transcripts were sequenced because the isolated RNA had all been reverse transcribed beforehand. Produced via immunoSEQ multiplex PCR; TCRdb's table is partial and in-frame only. The table has 860,000 or so clones, 15% to 20% seen once. The CDR3 consists of 16 residues. Unmatched junction bases numbered 3, after V lost 5 bases and J lost 4 bases. Germline V gene lookup returns CDR1 MDHEN and CDR2 SYDVKM. The rearrangement uses TRBV28 and TRBJ2-1, with 15 positions matching TRBD2. The receptor's source is a woman younger than 30 in good health. Sequencing input: naive CD4+ T cells from blood. CDR3 bases: TGTGCCAGCAGTCCGGGACTAGCGGGAGGTTACAATGAGCAGTTCTTC. Its translation: CASSPGLAGGYNEQFF.